This TCR beta chain was retrieved from a study of blood T cell repertoires in COVID-19. Germline V gene sequence: CDR1 LNHDA, CDR2 SQIVND (reference sequence). This CDR3 comprises 13 residues. Trimming took off 2 bases at V and 9 bases at J, with 11 bases between the two ends. Sequencing was performed with immunoSEQ multiplex PCR; in TCRdb, only in-frame clones are kept and a portion is missing. Of 150,000 or so clones listed, more than 70% are singletons. This chain links TRBV19 with TRBJ1-5; perhaps TRBD1 as D (5 bases). The sequence was collected from a man aged 50-59 years with acute or convalescent COVID-19. Sequenced input: peripheral blood. The CDR3 DNA follows: TGTGCCAGTAGTATAAGGGAGGGGACGCCCCAGCATTTT. Its translation is CASSIREGTPQHF.